The sequence of this T cell receptor beta chain was determined in a study of blood T cell repertoires in COVID-19. Produced via immunoSEQ multiplex PCR; TCRdb's table is partial and in-frame only. The sample records some 150,000 clones, about nine tenths being singletons. The sequenced sample was peripheral blood. The clonotype originates from a woman between 50 and 59 years old with acute or convalescent COVID-19.

The CDR3 reads CASSLSGRRMPQHF. The CDR3 DNA sequence: TGTGCCAGCAGCCTTAGTGGGAGGAGAATGCCCCAGCATTTT. The chain carries TRBV7-2 and TRBJ1-5; D is unclear. The germline V gene has CDR1 SGHTA and CDR2 FQGNSA. The CDR3 sequence is 14 residues long. V dropped 5 bases and J dropped 9 bases, with 17 bases sitting between them.